The 20 T cell receptor beta chains reported below all come from one sample, sequenced in a study of T-cell memory formation after mild COVID-19. TCRdb passed the 5' RACE reads through MiXCR, listing each CDR3 protein once. The table includes under 650,000 distinct CDR3 sequences, more than 15% detected once. The sample comprised PBMCs or a T cell subset sorted from them (not recorded which). The source of these receptors is an adult woman who had mild COVID-19 (a few samples of this study predate the infection). Cell type and time point are not known.

DNA of the CDR3: TGTGCCTCTCTCAATCAGCCCCAGCATTTT. It specifies CASLNQPQHF. This sequence joins TRBV27 and TRBJ1-5; D remains ambiguous. Germline-derived CDR1 and CDR2 are MNHEY and SMNVEV (reference sequence). This CDR3 contains 10 residues. Trimming left V 11 bases short and J 3 bases short, with 5 bases between.

This chain links TRBV11-3 with TRBJ1-1; D perhaps matches TRBD1 (6 bases). There are 15 residues in the CDR3. Between the trimmed V and J ends, which lost 7 bases and 5 bases, there was a span of 20 bases. Per the germline V gene, CDR1 is SGHNT and CDR2 is YENEEA. CDR3 DNA sequence: TGTGCCAGCAAAGTTTTGGATTCAGGGGATACTGAAGCTTTCTTT. Encoded protein: CASKVLDSGDTEAFF.

In this sample, this clonotype turned up a few times. The V gene is TRBV10-3, the J gene TRBJ2-7; TRBD2 is a possible D gene (5 bases). The germline gives CDR1 ENHRY, CDR2 SYGVKD. The CDR3 totals 14 residues. V lost 3 bases and J lost 3, with 12 bases in between. CDR3 amino acids: CAISDTGVGYEQYF. CDR3 coding DNA: TGTGCCATCAGTGATACCGGGGTGGGCTACGAGCAGTACTTC.

This chain uses TRBV15 with TRBJ1-2; the D is unclear. Trimming pared 2 bases from V and 0 bases from J, leaving 16 bases between. CDR1 and CDR2 from the germline V gene are LNHNV and YYDKDF (reference sequence). The CDR3 consists of 17 residues. This CDR3 is CATSRPSQALTNYGYTF. CDR3 coding DNA: TGTGCCACCAGCAGACCCTCCCAGGCCCTAACTAACTATGGCTACACCTTC.

Only a few counts were recorded for this clonotype. The CDR3 coding sequence is TGTGCCAGCAGTGGGTCATGGGGCCACAGGGGAACGGAGACCCAGTACTTC. Protein: CASSGSWGHRGTETQYF. J is TRBJ2-5 and V is TRBV25-1; 7 bases are a match to TRBD1. Germline loops: CDR1 MGHDK, CDR2 SYGVNS. This CDR3 spans 17 amino acids. Trimming took 4 bases from V and 5 from J; bases not matched to a gene: 16.

The genes are TRBV12-3 or TRBV12-4 and TRBJ2-7, with a weak D call TRBD2 (6 bases). The CDR3 runs to 16 residues. Deletions cut 3 bases from V and 0 bases from J, with 15 bases between. The CDR3 spells CASSFGGKRSSYEQYF. The CDR3 DNA reads TGTGCCAGCAGTTTTGGGGGGAAAAGGAGCTCCTACGAGCAGTACTTC.

The V and J genes are TRBV29-1 and TRBJ2-7; D possibly uses TRBD1 or TRBD2 (6 bases each). From germline, CDR1 is SQVTM and CDR2 ANQGSEA. The CDR3 has 14 amino acids. Trimming removed 3 bases from V and 2 bases from J, with 14 bases in between. The CDR3 region is CSVEETRGAYEQYF. The CDR3 bases are TGCAGCGTTGAGGAGACGAGGGGGGCCTACGAGCAGTACTTC.

The rearrangement joins TRBV11-3 to TRBJ2-1; TRBD2 aligns across 7 bases. The CDR3 runs to 14 residues. Germline-derived CDR1 and CDR2 are SGHNT and YENEEA. V was clipped by 5 bases and J by 7 bases; unmatched bases: 8. The CDR3 here is CASSGRAFGNEQFF. In DNA, the CDR3 is TGTGCCAGCAGCGGGAGGGCCTTTGGAAATGAGCAGTTCTTC.

This clonotype was detected only a few times. The chain has TRBV7-6 and TRBJ2-1; D is ambiguous. With 5 bases removed from V and 2 bases from J, the gap between germline ends came to 13 bases. The germline V gene encodes CDR1 SGHVS and CDR2 FNYEAQ. The CDR3 has 15 amino acids. As DNA, the CDR3 is TGTGCCAGCAGCGTAAGGGTCCGCGCCTACAATGAGCAGTTCTTC. This translates into CASSVRVRAYNEQFF.

The J gene is TRBJ2-3, the V gene TRBV20-1; a possible D gene is TRBD1 (6 bases). This CDR3 region has 13 residues. V was clipped by 2 bases and J by 6 bases, with 12 bases between them. The germline V gene has CDR1 DFQATT and CDR2 SNEGSKA (reference sequence). The CDR3 DNA follows: TGCAGTGCTAGACGACAGGCCAGTGATACGCAGTATTTT. It encodes CSARRQASDTQYF.

The rearrangement joins TRBV6-2 or TRBV6-3 to TRBJ2-7; D possibly corresponds to TRBD2 (7 bases). Germline V gene sequence: CDR1 MNHEY, CDR2 SVGEGT. Trimming stripped 3 bases from V and 3 bases from J, with 12 bases between. CDR3 size: 14 residues. This chain's CDR3 is CASSYRGAVYEQYF. CDR3 DNA sequence: TGTGCCAGCAGTTATCGGGGGGCAGTCTACGAGCAGTACTTC.

This clonotype has just a few counts. The V and J genes are TRBV18 and TRBJ1-4; D is ambiguous. Trimming took 5 bases from V and 4 from J, leaving 8 bases between them. This CDR3 has 13 residues. CDR1 is KGHSH, CDR2 LQKENI, per germline. For the CDR3, the DNA is TGTGCCAGCTCATTCTCGATTAATGAAAAACTGTTTTTT. Its translation: CASSFSINEKLFF.

CDR3 protein: CASSGTLRGYTGELFF. CDR3 DNA: TGTGCCAGCAGCGGCACTCTCAGGGGATACACCGGGGAGCTGTTTTTT. The genes are TRBV3-1 and TRBJ2-2; D is perhaps TRBD1 (6 bases). CDR3 length equals 16 residues. Per the germline V gene, CDR1 is LGHDT and CDR2 is YNNKEL (reference sequence). V dropped 5 bases and J dropped 3 bases, with 16 bases sitting between them.

This clonotype was seen a handful of times. This chain joins TRBV4-2 and TRBJ2-1; 10 bases line up with TRBD2. There are 15 residues in the CDR3. Trimming at V came to 0 bases and at J to 12 bases, leaving 8 bases not matched to a gene. Germline CDR1 reads LGHNA; CDR2 reads YNFKEQ. DNA of the CDR3: TGTGCCAGCAGCCAAGAGGAAGCGGGAGGGCCTTGGCAGTTCTTC. Translated: CASSQEEAGGPWQFF.

The V gene is TRBV4-3, the J gene TRBJ2-7; 10 nucleotides match TRBD2. The germline V gene has CDR1 LGHNA and CDR2 YSLEER. This CDR3 has 20 residues. V dropped 2 bases and J dropped 5; count of bases not matched to a gene: 21. The CDR3 DNA reads as TGCGCCAGCAGCCAACGGCTCCAGGGACTAGCGAATTCTCTCCCCCACGAGCAGTACTTC. This translates into CASSQRLQGLANSLPHEQYF.

This clonotype was seen more than once but under ten times. The chain employs TRBV10-3 and TRBJ1-1; D unclear. The CDR3 extends over 14 amino acids. Germline V CDR1 and CDR2: ENHRY, SYGVKD. V gave up 5 bases and J gave up 0 bases, with 10 bases separating them. CDR3 sequence: CAISREQVNTEAFF. The DNA for the CDR3 is TGTGCCATCAGTCGGGAGCAGGTGAACACTGAAGCTTTCTTT.

For the CDR3, the DNA is TGTGCCAGCAGCCACCTCGGGGGTCTCGGGGATGAGCAGTTCTTC. Translating it yields CASSHLGGLGDEQFF. This chain uses TRBV7-3 with TRBJ2-1, with D perhaps TRBD2 (6 bases). Trimming stripped 5 bases from V and 8 bases from J, with 19 bases between. Per germline, CDR1 SGHTA and CDR2 FQGTGA. The CDR3 totals 15 residues. Based on the CDR3 plus reference TRBV7-3 and TRBJ2-1, the full variable domain is GAGVSQTPSNKVTEKGKYVELRCDPISGHTALYWYRQSLGQGPEFLIYFQGTGAADDSGLPNDRFFAVRPEGSVSTLKIQRTERGDSAVYLCASSHLGGLGDEQFFGPGTRLTVL.

The rearrangement uses TRBV29-1 and TRBJ1-1; 10 bases are a match to TRBD1. Germline CDR1 reads SQVTM; CDR2 reads ANQGSEA. The junction had 7 bases not matched to a gene; V was cut back by 6 bases and J by 6 bases. The CDR3 spans 13 residues. Here the CDR3 DNA reads TGCAGCGTGCGACAGGGGGCAGTCGCTGAAGCTTTCTTT. This codes for CSVRQGAVAEAFF.

This clonotype was counted ten times or more. This chain uses TRBV5-4 with TRBJ2-1; 11 bases align to TRBD2. Unmatched junction bases numbered 3, after V lost 0 bases and J lost 7 bases. Per the germline V gene, CDR1 is SGHNT and CDR2 is YYREEE (reference sequence). CDR3 length: 15 residues. The CDR3 nucleotides read TGTGCCAGCAGCTTGGAAGGGACTAGCGGTAATGAGCAGTTCTTC. This gives the protein CASSLEGTSGNEQFF.

This clonotype was observed a few times. The CDR3 here is CASSLVGTRNTEAFF. The CDR3 DNA follows: TGTGCCAGCAGCTTAGTGGGGACGAGGAACACTGAAGCTTTCTTT. This rearrangement joins TRBV7-9 to TRBJ1-1; possibly TRBD1 for D (5 bases). Germline V CDR1 and CDR2: SEHNR, FQNEAQ (reference sequence). V lost 1 base and J lost 1, with 10 bases in between. The CDR3 has 15 amino acids.